These 18 T cell receptor beta chains were sequenced from one sample in a study of patients and donors after allogeneic stem cell transplantation. TCRdb used MiXCR to reprocess the RT-PCR reads, holding one entry per CDR3 protein. The sample has some 30,000 distinct CDR3 sequences; roughly a third are singletons. The sample consisted of blood, either unsorted or a sorted T cell fraction (not recorded which). The receptor set was obtained from a human donor who was either an allogeneic HSCT recipient or a stem cell or donor lymphocyte infusion donor (not recorded which). It is not recorded whose cells these are; they may come from a transplant donor.

CDR3 nucleotides: TGCAGTGCTAGAGGGATATCCGGGACCTCCTACTACTATGGCTACACCTTC. It specifies CSARGISGTSYYYGYTF. The J gene is TRBJ1-2, the V gene TRBV20-1; the D gene is possibly TRBD1 (5 bases). This CDR3 is 17 amino acids long. Germline CDR1 reads DFQATT; CDR2 reads SNEGSKA (reference sequence). The V and J ends lost 1 base and 3 bases respectively, with 21 bases between them.

This clonotype was observed a handful of times. This sequence joins TRBV9 and TRBJ1-4; D call uncertain. CDR1 is SGDLS, CDR2 YYNGEE, per germline. This CDR3 region has 14 residues. The V end lost 0 bases, the J end lost 8 bases, and 11 bases lay between the germline ends. The CDR3 sequence is CASSVEPLGEKLFF. The CDR3 nucleotides read TGTGCCAGCAGCGTAGAACCCCTGGGAGAAAAACTGTTTTTT.

This clonotype was picked up a small number of times. The CDR3 DNA follows: TGTGCCAGCAGCTTATCAACTAGCGGAGTCCACGAGCAGTACTTC. Translation gives CASSLSTSGVHEQYF. This chain uses TRBV7-9 with TRBJ2-7; 8 nucleotides match TRBD2. Germline values: CDR1 SEHNR, CDR2 FQNEAQ (reference sequence). Germline trimming cut 2 bases from V and 5 bases from J; bases unmatched to any gene: 8. This CDR3 is built from 15 residues.

The chain couples TRBV5-6 to TRBJ1-1; perhaps TRBD1 as D (5 bases). Germline V gene lookup returns CDR1 SGHDT and CDR2 YYEEEE. Trimming shortened V by 5 bases and J by 7 bases, and 15 bases separated the two germline ends. The CDR3 has 13 amino acids. In DNA form, the CDR3 reads TGTGCCAGCAGACTTCAGGGAGCCGGTGAAGCTTTCTTT. Its protein product is CASRLQGAGEAFF.

The chain has TRBV7-2 and TRBJ2-1; D might be TRBD1 (5 bases). Trimming took off 6 bases at V and 5 bases at J, with 11 bases between the two ends. The CDR3 consists of 13 residues. Germline values: CDR1 SGHTA, CDR2 FQGNSA. The CDR3 here is CASSFTGNNEQFF. The CDR3 DNA sequence: TGTGCCAGCAGTTTCACAGGAAACAATGAGCAGTTCTTC.

Details on this clonotype: Germline and junction disagree at one end, which may indicate a read error. This CDR3 reads CATSDIQKQGLDTEELFF. CDR3 in DNA: TGTGCCACCAGTGATATCCAAAAACAGGGGCTTGACACCGAGGAGCTGTTTTTT. The rearrangement uses TRBV24-1 and TRBJ2-2; 7 bases are a match to TRBD1. The CDR3 spans 18 residues. Germline lookup yields CDR1 KGHDR and CDR2 SFDVKD.

CDR3: CSGDSDKETQYF. The DNA of the CDR3 is TGCAGCGGTGACAGTGACAAAGAGACCCAGTACTTC. The rearrangement links TRBV29-1 to TRBJ2-5; D may be TRBD1 (5 bases). V lost 7 bases and J 3 bases, leaving 12 bases between the germline ends. Germline lookup yields CDR1 SQVTM and CDR2 ANQGSEA. The CDR3 is made up of 12 amino acids.

The J gene is TRBJ2-7, the V gene TRBV28; D gene ambiguous. Germline V gene lookup returns CDR1 MDHEN and CDR2 SYDVKM. The CDR3 is 9 residues long. V shed 8 bases and J shed 7 bases, with 6 bases lying between them. In DNA form, the CDR3 reads TGTGCCAGCGAGAGGGAGCAGTACGTC. It codes for CASEREQYV.

This sequence joins TRBV7-2 and TRBJ2-3; D is possibly TRBD2 (6 bases). The germline gives CDR1 SGHTA, CDR2 FQGNSA. With 5 bases removed from V and 6 bases from J, the gap between germline ends came to 18 bases. This CDR3 region has 15 residues. Here the CDR3 DNA reads TGTGCCAGCAGCCTAGGGATGTACGCGGGGGATACGCAGTATTTT. Its protein is CASSLGMYAGDTQYF.

This sequence joins TRBV29-1 and TRBJ1-5, with 8 bases matching TRBD1. The length of the CDR3 is 12 residues. Germline assignment: CDR1 SQVTM and CDR2 ANQGSEA. Trimming cost V 4 bases and J 6 bases; bases outside gene matches: 2. CDR3: CSVGQGAQPQHF. Here the CDR3 DNA reads TGCAGCGTTGGGCAGGGGGCTCAGCCCCAGCATTTT. The entire variable domain, with the rest obtained from reference TRBV29-1 and TRBJ1-5, is as follows: SAVISQKPSRDICQRGTSLTIQCQVDSQVTMMFWYRQQPGQSLTLIATANQGSEATYESGFVIDKFPISRPNLTFSTLTVSNMSPEDSSIYLCSVGQGAQPQHFGDGTRLSIL.

The chain couples TRBV5-1 to TRBJ2-1; D ambiguous. V was shortened by 1 base and J by 7 bases, with 3 bases between the two germline ends. Germline values: CDR1 SGHRS, CDR2 YFSETQ. The CDR3 sequence is 11 residues long. DNA for the CDR3: TGCGCCAGCAGCTTGTTAAATGAGCAGTTCTTC. Encoded protein: CASSLLNEQFF.

In this sample, this clonotype turned up a few times. J is TRBJ2-1 and V is TRBV20-1; TRBD2 aligns across 12 bases. Unmatched junction bases numbered 5, after V lost 4 bases and J lost 4 bases. The CDR3 runs 15 residues. CDR1 DFQATT and CDR2 SNEGSKA come from the germline V gene (reference sequence). In DNA, the CDR3 is TGCAGTGCTAAGACTAGCGGGGGCCAATACAATGAGCAGTTCTTC. This sequence encodes CSAKTSGGQYNEQFF.

This CDR3 is CASRPQGSYQPQHF. Here the CDR3 DNA reads TGTGCCAGCAGACCCCAGGGATCCTATCAGCCCCAGCATTTT. The rearrangement links TRBV6-2 or TRBV6-3 to TRBJ1-5, with D tentatively TRBD1 (5 bases). Germline V gives CDR1 MNHEY, CDR2 SVGEGT. This CDR3 comprises 14 residues. V lost 6 bases and J lost 5, with 14 bases in between.

J is TRBJ2-1 and V is TRBV3-1, with 8 bases fitting TRBD2. V trimming: 2 bases; J trimming: 3 bases; junction bases outside the gene matches: 9. From germline, CDR1 is LGHDT and CDR2 YNNKEL (reference sequence). This CDR3 is built from 17 residues. The CDR3 sequence: CASSQIPLLADYNEQFF. In DNA form, the CDR3 reads TGTGCCAGCAGCCAAATCCCGCTACTAGCGGACTACAATGAGCAGTTCTTC.

The chain couples TRBV5-1 to TRBJ1-1; the D is unclear. The germline gives CDR1 SGHRS, CDR2 YFSETQ. Deletions cut 4 bases from V and 1 base from J, with 20 bases between. CDR3 length: 17 residues. The CDR3: CASSHNKAGPGNTEAFF. In DNA, the CDR3 is TGCGCCAGCAGCCACAACAAGGCAGGTCCGGGGAACACTGAAGCTTTCTTT.

This clonotype was seen more than once but under ten times. CDR3 sequence (DNA): TGTGCCAGCAGCTTCTGGGGACCGAGCACAGATACGCAGTATTTT. This gives the protein CASSFWGPSTDTQYF. The rearrangement links TRBV7-9 to TRBJ2-3; D may be TRBD1 or TRBD2 (5 bases each). V lost 3 bases and J 0 bases, leaving 10 bases between the germline ends. Germline-derived CDR1 and CDR2 are SEHNR and FQNEAQ (reference sequence). The CDR3 spans 15 residues.

The chain carries TRBV7-6 and TRBJ2-1; 11 bases align to TRBD2. V shed 5 bases and J 3 bases; nucleotides not matched to a gene: 3. Germline-derived CDR1 and CDR2 are SGHVS and FNYEAQ. CDR3 length: 15 residues. This chain's CDR3 is CASSRLAGGYNEQFF. CDR3 nucleotides: TGTGCCAGCAGCCGCCTAGCGGGAGGCTACAATGAGCAGTTCTTC.

This clonotype has just a few counts. The chain carries TRBV7-3 and TRBJ1-3; D unresolved. Trimming removed 5 bases from V and 0 bases from J, with 14 bases in between. Germline loops: CDR1 SGHTA, CDR2 FQGTGA. CDR3 length equals 16 residues. CDR3 residues: CASSLAGRSSGNTIYF. CDR3 in DNA: TGTGCCAGCAGCCTCGCCGGACGGTCCTCTGGAAACACCATATATTTT. Drawing the rest from reference TRBV7-3 and TRBJ1-3, the complete variable domain is GAGVSQTPSNKVTEKGKYVELRCDPISGHTALYWYRQSLGQGPEFLIYFQGTGAADDSGLPNDRFFAVRPEGSVSTLKIQRTERGDSAVYLCASSLAGRSSGNTIYFGEGSWLTVV.